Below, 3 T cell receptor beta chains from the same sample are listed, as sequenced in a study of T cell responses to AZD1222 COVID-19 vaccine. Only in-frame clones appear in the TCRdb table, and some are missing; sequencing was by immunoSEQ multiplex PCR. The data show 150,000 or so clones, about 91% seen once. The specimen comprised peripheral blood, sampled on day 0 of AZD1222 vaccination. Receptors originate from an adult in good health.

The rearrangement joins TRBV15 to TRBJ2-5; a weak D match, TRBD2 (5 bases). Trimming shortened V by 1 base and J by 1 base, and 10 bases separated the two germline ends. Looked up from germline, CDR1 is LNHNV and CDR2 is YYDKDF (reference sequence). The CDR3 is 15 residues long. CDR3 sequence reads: CATSRGGAAQETQYF. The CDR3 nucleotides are TGTGCCACCAGCAGAGGCGGAGCGGCCCAAGAGACCCAGTACTTC.

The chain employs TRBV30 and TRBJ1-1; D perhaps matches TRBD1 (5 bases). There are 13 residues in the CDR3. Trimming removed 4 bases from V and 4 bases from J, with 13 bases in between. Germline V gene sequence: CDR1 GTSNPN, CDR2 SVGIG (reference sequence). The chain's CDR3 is CAWNQGGVTEAFF. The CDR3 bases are TGTGCCTGGAATCAGGGTGGTGTCACTGAAGCTTTCTTT.

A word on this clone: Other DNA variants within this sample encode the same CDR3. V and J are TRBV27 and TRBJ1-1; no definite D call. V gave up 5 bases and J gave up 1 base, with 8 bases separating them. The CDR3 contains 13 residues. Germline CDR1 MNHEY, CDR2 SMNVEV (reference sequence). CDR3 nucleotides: TGTGCCAGCAGTCGACAAGGGAACACTGAAGCTTTCTTT. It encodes CASSRQGNTEAFF.